These 11 T cell receptor beta chains share one sample of origin, sequenced in a study of T cell repertoires in cytomegalovirus infection. TCRdb ran MiXCR on the reads and lists one entry per CDR3 protein. Of about 500,000 distinct CDR3 sequences in the sample, roughly a third were seen once. For these receptors, no antigen is known. This specimen consisted of cultured PBMCs, obtained from culture after CMV antigen stimulation. The receptor set was obtained from a human donor in good health (CMV status not recorded). Some clones in this sample may be carry-over from other donors' samples.

This clonotype was counted only a few times. The genes are TRBV7-6 and TRBJ2-3; D unresolved. The CDR3 runs to 12 residues. Germline CDR1 is SGHVS and CDR2 is FNYEAQ. The V gene lost 5 bases and the J gene lost 8 bases, with 11 bases spanning the gap. The DNA of the CDR3 is TGTGCCAGCAGCAACCCGATGGGTACGCAGTATTTT. Protein sequence: CASSNPMGTQYF.

This sequence joins TRBV24-1 and TRBJ1-2; 7 bases are shared with TRBD1. Germline-derived CDR1 and CDR2 are KGHDR and SFDVKD. This CDR3 has 10 amino acids. Trimming took 12 bases from V and 9 from J; bases not matched to a gene: 6. The CDR3 nucleotides are TGTGCCCCAATCAGGGGGTGCTACACCTTC. It translates to CAPIRGCYTF.

CDR3 nucleotides: TGTGCCAGCCGGGGGCGGGACAGATCCTACGAGCAGTACTTC. It codes for CASRGRDRSYEQYF. This sequence joins TRBV6-1 and TRBJ2-7; TRBD1 is a possible D gene (7 bases). The CDR3 consists of 14 residues. The V gene's germline CDR1 is MNHNS and CDR2 SASEGT. The V and J ends lost 8 bases and 1 base respectively, with 15 bases between them.

This clonotype appeared once. The V gene is TRBV14, the J gene TRBJ1-5; D ambiguous. The CDR3 is 12 amino acids. Trimming stripped 3 bases from V and 9 bases from J, with 9 bases between. Germline V gene data show CDR1 as SGHDN and CDR2 as FVKESK. The CDR3: CASSQAVGPQHF. In DNA, the CDR3 is TGTGCCAGCAGCCAGGCCGTGGGGCCCCAGCATTTT.

The chain combines TRBV19 with TRBJ1-2, with TRBD1 matching over 7 bases. After removal of 5 bases from V and 7 bases from J, the junction contained 7 bases not matched to a gene. The CDR3 runs 13 residues. Germline lookup yields CDR1 LNHDA and CDR2 SQIVND (reference sequence). Written as DNA, the CDR3 is TGTGCCAGTAGTCACAGGGGAAGTGCTGGCTACACCTTC. Protein: CASSHRGSAGYTF.

The rearrangement joins TRBV7-2 to TRBJ1-1; TRBD1 matches 8 bases. Germline V CDR1 and CDR2: SGHTA, FQGNSA. The CDR3 is 13 residues long. V lost 5 bases, J lost 5 bases, and 4 bases stayed unmatched. The DNA of the CDR3 is TGTGCCAGCAGCCAGAGACAGGGGACTGAAGCTTTCTTT. Residues: CASSQRQGTEAFF.

The rearrangement links TRBV28 to TRBJ1-5; 7 bases fit TRBD1. The CDR3 consists of 18 residues. The V and J ends lost 6 bases and 0 bases, in that order; junction bases with no gene match: 14. Germline assignment: CDR1 MDHEN and CDR2 SYDVKM. CDR3 residues: CASSLQGSTQPSNQPQHF. The CDR3 region has the DNA TGTGCCAGCAGCCTACAGGGGTCCACACAACCTAGCAATCAGCCCCAGCATTTT.

This clonotype was seen at least ten times. This chain uses TRBV7-8 with TRBJ2-3; tentatively, D is TRBD2 (5 bases). CDR1 is SGHVS, CDR2 FQNEAQ, per germline. The ends were cut back, 11 bases at V and 3 bases at J, with 15 bases in the middle. This CDR3 region has 13 residues. CDR3 DNA: TGTGCCTGCCGTGAGGGTTTTACAGATACGCAGTATTTT. It encodes CACREGFTDTQYF.

To note about this clonotype: A read error may be the cause here, since a much bigger clone is one base away. The rearrangement joins TRBV7-2 to TRBJ1-6, with D tentatively TRBD1 (6 bases). CDR1 is SGHTA, CDR2 FQGNSA, per germline. V was cut by 5 bases and J by 8 bases, with 13 bases left in between. The CDR3 has 14 residues. The CDR3: CASSSRGGDSPLHF. The DNA of the CDR3 is TGTGCCAGCAGCAGCAGAGGGGGTGATTCACCCCTCCACTTT. Variable domain in full (rest from reference TRBV7-2 and TRBJ1-6): GAGVSQSPSNKVTEKGKDVELRCDPISGHTALYWYRQSLGQGLEFLIYFQGNSAPDKSGLPSDRFSAERTGGSVSTLTIQRTQQEDSAVYLCASSSRGGDSPLHFGNGTRLTVT.

The chain employs TRBV29-1 and TRBJ2-5, with 10 bases that match TRBD2. The V and J ends lost 6 bases and 5 bases, in that order; junction bases with no gene match: 6. The CDR3 runs 13 residues. From germline, CDR1 is SQVTM and CDR2 ANQGSEA. CDR3 nucleotide sequence: TGCAGCGTAGCGGGAGGGCCTGGGGAGACCCAGTACTTC. It translates to CSVAGGPGETQYF.

This clonotype was detected ten times or more. The gene calls are TRBV7-2 and TRBJ2-5; the D gene is possibly TRBD1 (5 bases). With 4 bases removed from V and 7 bases from J, the gap between germline ends came to 10 bases. This CDR3 comprises 12 residues. Germline V gene data show CDR1 as SGHTA and CDR2 as FQGNSA. CDR3 amino acids: CASSSEGVTQYF. As DNA, the CDR3 is TGTGCCAGCAGCTCGGAAGGGGTGACCCAGTACTTC.